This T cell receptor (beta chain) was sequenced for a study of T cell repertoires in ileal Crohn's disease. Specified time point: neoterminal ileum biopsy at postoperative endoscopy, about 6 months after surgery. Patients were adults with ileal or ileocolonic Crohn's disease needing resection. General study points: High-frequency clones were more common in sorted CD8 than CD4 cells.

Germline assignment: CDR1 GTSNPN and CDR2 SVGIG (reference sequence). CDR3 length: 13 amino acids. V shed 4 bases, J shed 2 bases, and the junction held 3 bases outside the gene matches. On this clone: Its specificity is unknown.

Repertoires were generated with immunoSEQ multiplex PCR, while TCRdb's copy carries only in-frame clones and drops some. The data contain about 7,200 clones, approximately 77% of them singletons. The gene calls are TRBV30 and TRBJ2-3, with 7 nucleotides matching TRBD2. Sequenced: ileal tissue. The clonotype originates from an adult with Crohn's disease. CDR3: CAWTSGTTDTQYF. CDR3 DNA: TGTGCCTGGACTAGCGGAACCACAGATACGCAGTATTTT. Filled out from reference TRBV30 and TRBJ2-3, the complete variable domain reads SQTIHQWPATLVQPVGSPLSLECTVEGTSNPNLYWYRQAAGRGLQLLFYSVGIGQISSEVPQNLSASRPQDRQFILSSKKLLLSDSGFYLCAWTSGTTDTQYFGPGTRLTVL.